The present T cell receptor beta chain was sequenced within a study of response to subunit inactivated influenza vaccine. This clonotype was found a few times. The target antigen is unknown. Study-level results: The authors suggested that every seasonal influenza vaccination recruits few new T cells.

TCRdb used MiXCR to reprocess the RT-PCR reads, holding one entry per CDR3 protein. The sample records hundreds of thousands of distinct CDR3 sequences, less than 30% being singletons. This receptor was identified in a man aged 50-59 years who received an inactivated influenza vaccine. Here the sequenced sample was CD4+ T cells sorted from PBMCs, taken roughly 5 days after vaccination.

The CDR3 loop is CAISDIASSYNEQFF. CDR3 coding DNA: TGTGCCATCAGTGATATAGCCAGCTCCTACAATGAGCAGTTCTTC. The chain combines TRBV10-3 with TRBJ2-1; D is unresolved. Germline V gene data show CDR1 as ENHRY and CDR2 as SYGVKD. This CDR3 has 15 amino acids. V gave up 3 bases and J gave up 0 bases, with 9 bases separating them.